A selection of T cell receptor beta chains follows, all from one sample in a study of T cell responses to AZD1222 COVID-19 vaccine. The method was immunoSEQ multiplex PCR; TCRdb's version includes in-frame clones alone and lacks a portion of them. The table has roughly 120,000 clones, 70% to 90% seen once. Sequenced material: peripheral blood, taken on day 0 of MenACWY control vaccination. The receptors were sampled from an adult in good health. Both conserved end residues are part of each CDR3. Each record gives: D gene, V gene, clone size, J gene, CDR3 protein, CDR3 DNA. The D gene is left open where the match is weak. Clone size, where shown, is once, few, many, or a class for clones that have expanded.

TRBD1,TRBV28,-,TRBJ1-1,CASSSRQGADEAFF,TGTGCCAGCAGTTCCAGACAGGGGGCGGATGAAGCTTTCTTT
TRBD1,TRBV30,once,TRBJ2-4,CAWSVPPTGTGSAKNIQYF,TGTGCCTGGAGTGTACCCCCCACCGGGACAGGTTCAGCCAAAAACATTCAGTACTTC
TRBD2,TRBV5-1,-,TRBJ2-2,CASSLDSGGTTGELFF,TGCGCCAGCAGCTTGGACAGCGGGGGGACCACCGGGGAGCTGTTTTTT
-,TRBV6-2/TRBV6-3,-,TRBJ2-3,CASSVSGFTDTQYF,TGTGCCAGCAGCGTCTCAGGGTTCACAGATACGCAGTATTTT
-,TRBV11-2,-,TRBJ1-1,CASSLDDSEMNTEAFF,TGTGCCAGCAGCTTAGATGACAGCGAAATGAACACTGAAGCTTTCTTT
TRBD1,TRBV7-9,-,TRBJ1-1,CASSPPTGVTEAFF,TGTGCCAGCAGCCCGCCGACAGGGGTCACTGAAGCTTTCTTT
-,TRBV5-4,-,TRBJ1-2,CASSLSLSLGGPDGYTF,TGTGCCAGCAGCTTATCCCTCTCCCTGGGGGGCCCAGATGGCTACACCTTC
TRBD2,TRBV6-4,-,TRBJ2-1,CASSLIAGGRGSSYNEQFF,TGTGCCAGCAGTCTTATAGCGGGGGGCCGGGGTAGCTCCTACAATGAGCAGTTCTTC
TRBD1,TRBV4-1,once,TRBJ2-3,CASSQERGTGLTDTQYF,TGCGCCAGCAGCCAAGAGAGGGGGACAGGCCTCACAGATACGCAGTATTTT
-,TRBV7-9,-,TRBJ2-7,CASSLVPGALAYEQYF,TGTGCCAGCAGCTTAGTTCCGGGGGCCCTAGCCTACGAGCAGTACTTC
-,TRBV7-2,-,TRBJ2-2,CASKPNSGTGELFF,TGTGCCAGCAAGCCAAACAGTGGCACCGGGGAGCTGTTTTTT
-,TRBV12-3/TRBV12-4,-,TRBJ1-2,CAVLIRGDYGYTF,TGTGCCGTCTTAATAAGGGGGGACTATGGCTACACCTTC
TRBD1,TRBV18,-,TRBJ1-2,CASSPSPGTGSNYGYTF,TGTGCCAGCTCACCGAGTCCCGGGACAGGGTCTAACTATGGCTACACCTTC
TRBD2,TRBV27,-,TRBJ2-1,CASRPGLYNEQFF,TGTGCCAGCAGACCGGGACTATACAATGAGCAGTTCTTC
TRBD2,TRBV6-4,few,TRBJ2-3,CASSDLPGGRTDTQYF,TGTGCCAGCAGTGACCTACCGGGGGGACGCACAGATACGCAGTATTTT
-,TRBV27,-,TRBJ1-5,CASSLSARYSNQPQHF,TGTGCCAGCAGTTTATCGGCCCGCTATAGCAATCAGCCCCAGCATTTT
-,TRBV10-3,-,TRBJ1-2,CAIGQGSYGYTF,TGTGCCATCGGGCAGGGGAGCTATGGCTACACCTTC